This T cell receptor beta chain is drawn from a study of blood T cell repertoires in COVID-19. This clone was recorded only once. Followed longitudinally, the Seattle patients had been enrolled during active infection. TCRdb keeps only in-frame clones here, not all; method: immunoSEQ multiplex PCR. Of around 400,000 clones listed, roughly 86% were seen once; the top ten hold roughly 2.1%. Sequences were obtained from peripheral blood. This clonotype originated in a woman aged 60-70 years with COVID-19, enrolled during active disease.

CDR3 sequence: CASGPGTGSQPQHF. CDR3 nucleotides: TGTGCTAGTGGTCCAGGGACAGGCTCTCAGCCCCAGCATTTT. V and J are TRBV12-5 and TRBJ1-5, with 8 bases fitting TRBD1. The CDR3 covers 14 residues. V lost 5 bases and J lost 6; bases outside the gene matches: 6. Germline V lookup: CDR1 LGHNT, CDR2 FRNRAP.